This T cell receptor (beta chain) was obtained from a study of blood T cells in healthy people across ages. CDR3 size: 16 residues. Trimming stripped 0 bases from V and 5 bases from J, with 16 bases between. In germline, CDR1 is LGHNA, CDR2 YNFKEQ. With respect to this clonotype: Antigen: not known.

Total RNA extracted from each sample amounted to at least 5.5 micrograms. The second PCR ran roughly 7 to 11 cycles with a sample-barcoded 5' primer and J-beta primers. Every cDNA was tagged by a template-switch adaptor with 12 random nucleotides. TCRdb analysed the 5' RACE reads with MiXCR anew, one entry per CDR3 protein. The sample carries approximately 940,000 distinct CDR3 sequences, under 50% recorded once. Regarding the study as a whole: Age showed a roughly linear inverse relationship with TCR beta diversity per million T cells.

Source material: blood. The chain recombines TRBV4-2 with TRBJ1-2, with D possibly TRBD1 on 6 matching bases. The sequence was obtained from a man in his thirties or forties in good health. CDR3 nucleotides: TGTGCCAGCAGCCAAGACGGAGGGGGGCGCGGGTATGGCTACACCTTC. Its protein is CASSQDGGGRGYGYTF.